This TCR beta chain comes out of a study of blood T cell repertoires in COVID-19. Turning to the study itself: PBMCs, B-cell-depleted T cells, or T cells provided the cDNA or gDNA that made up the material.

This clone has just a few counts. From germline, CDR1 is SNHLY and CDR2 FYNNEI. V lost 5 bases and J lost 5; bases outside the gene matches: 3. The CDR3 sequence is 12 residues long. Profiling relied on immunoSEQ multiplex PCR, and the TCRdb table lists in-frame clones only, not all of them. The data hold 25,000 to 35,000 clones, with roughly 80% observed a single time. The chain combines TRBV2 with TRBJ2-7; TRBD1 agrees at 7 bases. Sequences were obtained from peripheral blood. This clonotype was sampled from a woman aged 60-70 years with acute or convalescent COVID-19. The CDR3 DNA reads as TGTGCCAGCAGTTACGACAGGGACGAGCAGTACTTC. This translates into CASSYDRDEQYF.